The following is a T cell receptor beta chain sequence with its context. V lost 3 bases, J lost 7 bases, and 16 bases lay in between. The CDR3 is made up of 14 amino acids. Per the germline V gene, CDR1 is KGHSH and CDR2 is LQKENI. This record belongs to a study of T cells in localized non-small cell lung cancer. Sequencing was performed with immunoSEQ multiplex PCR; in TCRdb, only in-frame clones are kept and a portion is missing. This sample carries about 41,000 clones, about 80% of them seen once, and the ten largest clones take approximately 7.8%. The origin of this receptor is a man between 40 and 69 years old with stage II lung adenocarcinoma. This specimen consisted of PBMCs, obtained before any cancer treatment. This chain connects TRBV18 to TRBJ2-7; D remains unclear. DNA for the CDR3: TGTGCCAGCTCACCGGGCTCCGGTCGGTGGGAGCAGTACTTC. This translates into CASSPGSGRWEQYF.